Sequencing of this T cell receptor beta chain was carried out in a study of blood T cell repertoires in COVID-19. On the study more broadly: Acute-phase and convalescent COVID-19 samples originated in the United States, Italy and Spain. PBMCs, B-cell-depleted T cells, or T cells provided the cDNA or gDNA that made up the material.

CDR1 and CDR2 (germline): SGHKS, YYEKEE (reference sequence). V dropped 0 bases and J dropped 1 base, with 11 bases sitting between them. The CDR3 loop spans 16 amino acids. The protocol was immunoSEQ multiplex PCR, while the TCRdb copy is restricted to in-frame clones and leaves out a portion. Found here are a few hundred thousand clones, around 89% of them singletons; the top ten hold approximately 9%. Individuals drawn from 24 US areas were about 18 to 95 years old. Symptom resolution, clearance, or two negative PCRs marked the recovered donors of Cohort 3. Sequenced material: PBMCs or T cells enriched from blood (not recorded which). The rearrangement joins TRBV5-5 to TRBJ1-5; D ambiguous. This TCR derives from a man aged 35 to 55 who had recovered from COVID-19. The CDR3 loop reads CASSLVLGRSNQPQHF. The CDR3, as DNA: TGTGCCAGCAGCTTGGTACTGGGCCGGAGCAATCAGCCCCAGCATTTT. The variable domain in full, completed from reference TRBV5-5 and TRBJ1-5, reads DAGVTQSPTHLIKTRGQQVTLRCSPISGHKSVSWYQQVLGQGPQFIFQYYEKEERGRGNFPDRFSARQFPNYSSELNVNALLLGDSALYLCASSLVLGRSNQPQHFGDGTRLSIL.